This TCR beta chain derives from a study of blood T cell repertoires in COVID-19. Turning to the study itself: Acute and convalescent COVID-19 samples came from the United States, Italy and Spain. PBMCs, B-cell-depleted T cells, or T cells were the source of the cDNA or gDNA that made up the material.

CDR1 and CDR2 (germline): SGHTA, FQGTGA. This CDR3 has 15 residues. Germline trimming cut 0 bases from V and 7 bases from J; bases unmatched to any gene: 8. In the source study's methods: Amplifying reference gene primers gave estimates of nucleated cell counts. Some clones are missing from TCRdb's copy, which holds only in-frame ones; the method was immunoSEQ multiplex PCR. The V and J calls and the clone size are those of that table, but D and trimming were determined from the DNA. The sample lists some 170,000 clones, approximately 84% occurring once. Sequences were obtained from peripheral blood. The TCR originated in a man aged 35 to 55 with acute or convalescent COVID-19. The chain employs TRBV7-3 and TRBJ1-2, with 7 bases that match TRBD1. Here the CDR3 DNA reads TGTGCCAGCAGCTTAACGTCAACAGGGGCGGGTGGCTACACCTTC. Translation: CASSLTSTGAGGYTF.